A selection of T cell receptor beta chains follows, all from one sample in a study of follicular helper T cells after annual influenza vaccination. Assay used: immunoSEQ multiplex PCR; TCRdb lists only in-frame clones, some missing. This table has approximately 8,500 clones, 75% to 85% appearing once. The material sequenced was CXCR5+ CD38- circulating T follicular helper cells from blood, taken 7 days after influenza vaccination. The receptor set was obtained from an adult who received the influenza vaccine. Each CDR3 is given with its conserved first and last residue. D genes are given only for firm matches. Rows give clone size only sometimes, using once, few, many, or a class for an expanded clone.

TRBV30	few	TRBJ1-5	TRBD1	TGTGCCTGGAGCCGGGACAGGGGGGGCAATCAGCCCCAGCATTTT	CAWSRDRGGNQPQHF
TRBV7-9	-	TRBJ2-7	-	TGTGCCAGCAGCCTCGTTTCCTACGAGCAGTACTTC	CASSLVSYEQYF
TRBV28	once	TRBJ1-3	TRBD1	TGTGCCAGCAGATCCGGGACAGGGCGTGACACCATATATTTT	CASRSGTGRDTIYF
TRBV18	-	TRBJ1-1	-	TGTGCCAGCTCACCAACATCTGGGGCCGCAGGGGCAACTGAAGCTTTCTTT	CASSPTSGAAGATEAFF
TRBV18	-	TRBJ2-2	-	TGTGCCAGCTCATTTGTGAACACCGGGGAGCTGTTTTTT	CASSFVNTGELFF
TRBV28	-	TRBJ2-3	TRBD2	TGTGCCAGCGCCCGGGGGGGTGGCACAGATACGCAGTATTTT	CASARGGGTDTQYF
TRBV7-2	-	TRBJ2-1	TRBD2	TGTGCCAGCAGCCCACTGGGACTAGCGGGGGGGTACAATGAGCAGTTCTTC	CASSPLGLAGGYNEQFF
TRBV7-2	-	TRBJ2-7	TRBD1	TGTGCCAGCAGCCGGGACAGGGATCGGGGCGAGCAGTACTTC	CASSRDRDRGEQYF
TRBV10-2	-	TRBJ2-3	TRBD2	TGCGCCAGCATACCGGGGGGAATTAAAGATACGCAGTATTTT	CASIPGGIKDTQYF
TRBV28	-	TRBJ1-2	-	TGTGCCAGCAGCCGGGGGCGGGGCTACACCTTC	CASSRGRGYTF
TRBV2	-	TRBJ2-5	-	TGTGCCGGGGGTAGGGAACGGGAGACCCAGTACTTC	CAGGRERETQYF
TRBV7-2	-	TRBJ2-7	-	TGTGCCAGCAGCTTAGTGCTGAGGGAGCAGTACTTC	CASSLVLREQYF
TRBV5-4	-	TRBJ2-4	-	TGTGCCAGCAGCTTTTGGGGAGCCAAAAACATTCAGTACTTC	CASSFWGAKNIQYF
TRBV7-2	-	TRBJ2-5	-	TGTGCCAGCAGCTTAGGTGCCAGCGGGTCTCAGGAGACCCAGTACTTC	CASSLGASGSQETQYF
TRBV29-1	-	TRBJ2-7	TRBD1	TGCAGCCCCGAGGCGGTACGGGACAGGGAAAGATCTAGAGCGCGCCACGAGCAGTACTTC	CSPEAVRDRERSRARHEQYF
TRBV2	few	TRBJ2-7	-	TGTGCCAGCAGTGGACTCCAGTACGAGCAGTACTTC	CASSGLQYEQYF
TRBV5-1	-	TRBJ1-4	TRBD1	TGCGCCAGCATGCCTACAGGGGGTGAAAAACTGTTTTTT	CASMPTGGEKLFF
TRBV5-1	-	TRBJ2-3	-	TGCGCCAGCAGCCCAGGACAGAATTCAGATACGCAGTATTTT	CASSPGQNSDTQYF
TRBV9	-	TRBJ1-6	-	TGTGCCAGCAGTGAAGTATTAGGCTCACCCCTCCACTTT	CASSEVLGSPLHF
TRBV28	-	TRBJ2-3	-	TGTGCCAGCAGGTCCGGGACTCGCACAGATACGCAGTATTTT	CASRSGTRTDTQYF
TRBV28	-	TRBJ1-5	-	TGTGCCAGCAGTTCGGGCAATCAGCCCCAGCATTTT	CASSSGNQPQHF
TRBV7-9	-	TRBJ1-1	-	TGTGCCAGCAGCCATGGGGGGAACACTGAAGCTTTCTTT	CASSHGGNTEAFF
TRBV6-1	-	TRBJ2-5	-	TGTGCCAGCAGTGAAGGGGTAGAGACCCAGTACTTC	CASSEGVETQYF
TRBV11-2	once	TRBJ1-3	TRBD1	TGTGCCAGCAGCCTAGACAGGGGGCCGGACACCATATATTTT	CASSLDRGPDTIYF
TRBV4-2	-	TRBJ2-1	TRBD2	TGTGCCAGCAGCCGGACTAGCGGGGATTACAATGAGCAGTTCTTC	CASSRTSGDYNEQFF
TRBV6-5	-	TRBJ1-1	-	TGTGCCAGCAGTTCCCAATTTGGGCAGGAAGCTTTCTTT	CASSSQFGQEAFF
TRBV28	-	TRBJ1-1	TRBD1	TGTGCCAGCAGCTTGACAGGGGTTCCAGACGTGGCTTTCTTT	CASSLTGVPDVAFF
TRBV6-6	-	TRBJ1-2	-	TGTGCCAGCAGTTACAGGGGAGCAGACTATGGCTACACCTTC	CASSYRGADYGYTF
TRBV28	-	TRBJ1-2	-	TGTGCCAGCAGTTCGGACAGTAACTATGGAGGCTACACCTTC	CASSSDSNYGGYTF